A single sample is the source of the 26 T cell receptor beta chains below, sequenced in a study of CD8 T cells in Susac syndrome. Roughly 0.5 to 1 ug RNA was reverse transcribed with random hexamers. TCRdb re-called the immunoSEQ multiplex PCR reads with MiXCR, one entry per CDR3 protein. The sample consists of some 150,000 distinct CDR3 sequences, approximately 95% of them appearing once. Sequencing was carried out using CD4+ T cells from PBMCs. The receptors shown here come from a human donor with Susac syndrome.

CDR3 amino acids: CASSFQGNEQFF. CDR3 in DNA: TGCGCCAGCAGCTTCCAGGGCAATGAGCAGTTCTTC. V usage is TRBV5-1 and J usage is TRBJ2-1, with D perhaps TRBD1 (5 bases). The CDR3 has 12 amino acids. V was shortened by 2 bases and J by 6 bases, with 6 bases between the two germline ends. Germline CDR1 SGHRS, CDR2 YFSETQ. Looking up the rest from reference TRBV5-1 and TRBJ2-1 gives the full variable domain: KAGVTQTPRYLIKTRGQQVTLSCSPISGHRSVSWYQQTPGQGLQFLFEYFSETQRNKGNFPGRFSGRQFSNSRSEMNVSTLELGDSALYLCASSFQGNEQFFGPGTRLTVL.

This chain connects TRBV29-1 to TRBJ1-5; D ambiguous. The CDR3 loop spans 10 amino acids. From germline, CDR1 is SQVTM and CDR2 ANQGSEA. Trimming pared 3 bases from V and 7 bases from J, leaving 4 bases between. The CDR3 loop is CSVDRQPQHF. CDR3 nucleotides: TGCAGCGTTGATCGGCAGCCCCAGCATTTT. Based on the CDR3 plus reference TRBV29-1 and TRBJ1-5, the full variable domain is SAVISQKPSRDICQRGTSLTIQCQVDSQVTMMFWYRQQPGQSLTLIATANQGSEATYESGFVIDKFPISRPNLTFSTLTVSNMSPEDSSIYLCSVDRQPQHFGDGTRLSIL.

The chain has TRBV7-2 and TRBJ2-7; 7 bases match TRBD2. The germline V gene has CDR1 SGHTA and CDR2 FQGNSA. The CDR3 runs to 16 residues. The junction had 6 bases not matched to a gene; V was cut back by 0 bases and J by 1 base. In DNA form, the CDR3 reads TGTGCCAGCAGCTTAGCTGGGGGAGGGCCGTCCTACGAGCAGTACTTC. Its protein is CASSLAGGGPSYEQYF.

J is TRBJ2-7 and V is TRBV12-3 or TRBV12-4; D might be TRBD2 (6 bases). This CDR3 is 11 amino acids long. V lost 1 base, J lost 9 bases, and 7 bases lay in between. This chain's CDR3 is CASSLGEVQYF. CDR3 in DNA: TGTGCCAGCAGTTTAGGGGAGGTGCAGTACTTC.

The sample holds one count of this clonotype. The V gene is TRBV2, the J gene TRBJ1-4; tentative D call: TRBD1 (6 bases). The V gene's germline CDR1 is SNHLY and CDR2 FYNNEI. V was clipped by 11 bases and J by 7 bases, with 17 bases between them. The CDR3 sequence is 13 residues long. CDR3 protein: CASQGGGGEKLFF. In DNA, the CDR3 is TGTGCCTCCCAAGGGGGGGGAGGTGAAAAACTGTTTTTT.

This chain connects TRBV2 to TRBJ2-7; D not resolved. Germline CDR1 SNHLY, CDR2 FYNNEI. The CDR3 has 14 residues. The V end lost 8 bases, the J end lost 2 bases, and 16 bases lay between the germline ends. Here the CDR3 reads CASLKSPFAYEQYF. As DNA, the CDR3 is TGTGCCAGCCTCAAGAGCCCTTTCGCCTACGAGCAGTACTTC. Based on the CDR3 plus reference TRBV2 and TRBJ2-7, the full variable domain is EPEVTQTPSHQVTQMGQEVILRCVPISNHLYFYWYRQILGQKVEFLVSFYNNEISEKSEIFDDQFSVERPDGSNFTLKIRSTKLEDSAMYFCASLKSPFAYEQYFGPGTRLTVT.

The chain has TRBV12-3 or TRBV12-4 and TRBJ2-3, with unresolved D. There are 15 residues in the CDR3. V was clipped by 0 bases and J by 0 bases, with 7 bases between them. The CDR3 DNA reads as TGTGCCAGCAGTTTAGCGGGGTCTAGCACAGATACGCAGTATTTT. It is translated as CASSLAGSSTDTQYF.

The chain has TRBV23-1 and TRBJ2-5; the D is unclear. TRBV23-1 is sorted into the ORF group, with uncertain function. CDR3 size: 16 residues. Trimming cost V 0 bases and J 2 bases, with 13 bases left between them. In nucleotides, the CDR3 is TGCGCCAGCAGTCAATCGCGACCAGCAAAACAAGAGACCCAGTACTTC. Its protein product is CASSQSRPAKQETQYF.

CDR3 sequence: CASRRGDSPLHF. DNA for the CDR3: TGTGCCAGCAGACGCGGCGATTCACCCCTCCACTTT. The chain joins TRBV11-2 to TRBJ1-6; unclear D gene. The CDR3 is made up of 12 amino acids. CDR1 is SGHAT and CDR2 is FQNNGV in the germline V gene. V shed 6 bases and J shed 8 bases, with 8 bases lying between them.

This chain joins TRBV12-3 or TRBV12-4 and TRBJ1-6, with 8 bases lining up with TRBD1. The CDR3 runs to 14 residues. The V segment lost 2 bases and the J segment 10 bases; nucleotides outside the gene matches: 4. CDR3 nucleotide sequence: TGTGCCAGCAGTTTATGGGACAGGCGGTCACCCCTCCACTTT. Translation gives CASSLWDRRSPLHF.

The genes are TRBV14 and TRBJ2-7; D not certain. The CDR3 consists of 15 residues. V dropped 0 bases and J dropped 0 bases, with 9 bases sitting between them. Germline-derived CDR1 and CDR2 are SGHDN and FVKESK. CDR3 coding DNA: TGTGCCAGCAGCCAAGAGCGGCTTAGCTCCTACGAGCAGTACTTC. Translation gives CASSQERLSSYEQYF.

This clonotype was detected only a few times. This rearrangement joins TRBV14 to TRBJ2-7; no firm D call. The germline CDR1 and CDR2 sequences are SGHDN and FVKESK. V lost 3 bases to trimming and J lost 2 bases, with 2 bases between them. The CDR3 is made up of 11 amino acids. DNA of the CDR3: TGTGCCAGCAGCCAGACCTACGAGCAGTACTTC. Translated, it gives CASSQTYEQYF.

V and J are TRBV7-9 and TRBJ1-2, with 7 bases fitting TRBD1. CDR1 SEHNR and CDR2 FQNEAQ come from the germline V gene (reference sequence). This CDR3 contains 12 residues. CDR3 sequence: CATIVGDSGYTF. Here the CDR3 DNA reads TGTGCTACAATAGTGGGGGACAGCGGCTACACCTTC.

This clonotype came up once. This rearrangement joins TRBV7-2 to TRBJ2-7; 12 nucleotides line up with TRBD2. This CDR3 spans 15 amino acids. V gave up 5 bases and J gave up 4 bases; unmatched junction bases: 6. Germline V lookup: CDR1 SGHTA, CDR2 FQGNSA. CDR3: CASSQGLAGWYEQYF. In DNA, the CDR3 is TGTGCCAGCAGCCAAGGACTAGCGGGGTGGTACGAGCAGTACTTC.

The gene calls are TRBV12-3 or TRBV12-4 and TRBJ2-5; D might be TRBD1 or TRBD2, each matching 5 bases. The CDR3 runs to 15 residues. V dropped 6 bases and J dropped 4 bases, with 18 bases sitting between them. The CDR3 reads CASRFSRGAGETQYF. In nucleotides, the CDR3 is TGTGCCAGCAGATTCTCAAGAGGGGCCGGAGAGACCCAGTACTTC.

The chain is built from TRBV10-3 and TRBJ1-4; a possible D gene is TRBD1 (5 bases). Between the trimmed V and J ends, which lost 2 bases and 3 bases, there was a span of 7 bases. Germline lookup yields CDR1 ENHRY and CDR2 SYGVKD. The CDR3 has 14 residues. In nucleotides, the CDR3 is TGTGCCATCAGTGAGGGGGGGGCTAATGAAAAACTGTTTTTT. It translates to CAISEGGANEKLFF.

The chain combines TRBV5-6 with TRBJ1-6, with D possibly being TRBD1 (6 bases). The ends were cut back, 4 bases at V and 6 bases at J, with 17 bases in the middle. CDR1 and CDR2 (germline): SGHDT, YYEEEE. This CDR3 spans 16 amino acids. CDR3 in DNA: TGTGCCAGCAGCCCCGGGGGGGGCGCGGGTAATTCACCCCTCCACTTT. It codes for CASSPGGGAGNSPLHF.

This clonotype was recorded once. The chain uses TRBV20-1 and TRBJ1-2; D gene ambiguous. The length of the CDR3 is 11 residues. Per germline, CDR1 DFQATT and CDR2 SNEGSKA (reference sequence). The CDR3 DNA is TGCAGCGGGGTCAGGAACTATGGCTACACCTTC. Amino acids: CSGVRNYGYTF.

The chain uses TRBV3-1 and TRBJ2-4, with a tentative D call TRBD2 (6 bases). There are 18 residues in the CDR3. V was clipped by 0 bases and J by 1 base, with 16 bases between them. Germline CDR1 and CDR2: LGHDT and YNNKEL (reference sequence). CDR3 sequence (DNA): TGTGCCAGCAGCCAAGAATCAACGCGGCTAGCGGCCAAAAACATTCAGTACTTC. As protein: CASSQESTRLAAKNIQYF.

The V call is TRBV20-1, the J call TRBJ1-2; 7 bases match TRBD1. V was pared by 6 bases and J by 3 bases, with 10 bases of the junction left unmatched. The germline V gene has CDR1 DFQATT and CDR2 SNEGSKA (reference sequence). The CDR3 is 14 amino acids. In nucleotides, the CDR3 is TGCAGTGCCAGCCTTCGACAGGGCGACTATGGCTACACCTTC. It translates to CSASLRQGDYGYTF.

V is TRBV9 and J is TRBJ2-2; D is uncertain. The germline V and J ends were trimmed by 1 base and 2 bases, with 6 bases remaining between them. The CDR3 runs 14 residues. Germline V gene sequence: CDR1 SGDLS, CDR2 YYNGEE. The CDR3 region is CASSVNGNTGELFF. The CDR3 DNA sequence: TGTGCCAGCAGCGTAAATGGCAACACCGGGGAGCTGTTTTTT. Drawing the rest from reference TRBV9 and TRBJ2-2, the complete variable domain is DSGVTQTPKHLITATGQRVTLRCSPRSGDLSVYWYQQSLDQGLQFLIQYYNGEERAKGNILERFSAQQFPDLHSELNLSSLELGDSALYFCASSVNGNTGELFFGEGSRLTVL.

This chain uses TRBV6-2 or TRBV6-3 with TRBJ1-1; D is ambiguous. The CDR3 spans 15 residues. With 7 bases removed from V and 5 bases from J, the gap between germline ends came to 20 bases. CDR1 and CDR2 (germline): MNHEY, SVGEGT. Here the CDR3 reads CASIGGSHGDTEAFF. The CDR3 region has the DNA TGTGCCAGCATAGGTGGCAGCCATGGGGATACTGAAGCTTTCTTT.

The chain couples TRBV6-5 to TRBJ2-1; 12 bases fit TRBD2. Germline-derived CDR1 and CDR2 are MNHEY and SVGAGI. The J segment lost 6 bases and the V segment lost 2 bases, leaving 14 bases of the junction unmatched. CDR3 length: 19 amino acids. The CDR3 sequence: CASSYQTSGGNEESNEQFF. DNA of the CDR3: TGTGCCAGCAGTTACCAGACTAGCGGGGGAAATGAGGAAAGCAATGAGCAGTTCTTC.

This clonotype was detected only once. This chain joins TRBV29-1 and TRBJ1-1; 9 positions agree with TRBD1. The CDR3 consists of 12 residues. Trimming took 7 bases from V and 6 from J; bases not matched to a gene: 6. Germline values: CDR1 SQVTM, CDR2 ANQGSEA. CDR3 in amino acids: CSGGQGQAEAFF. DNA of the CDR3: TGCAGCGGAGGACAGGGGCAAGCTGAAGCTTTCTTT.

About this clonotype itself: The junction does not match germline at one end; this may be a read error. The gene calls are TRBV6-2 or TRBV6-3 and TRBJ2-5, with TRBD1 identical over 12 bases. Germline assignment: CDR1 MNHEY and CDR2 SVGEGT. This CDR3 has 15 amino acids. CDR3 region: CASSTRDRGRATQYF. CDR3 coding DNA: TGTGCCAGCAGTACTCGGGACAGGGGGCGTGCGACCCAGTATTTC.

The chain carries TRBV12-3 or TRBV12-4 and TRBJ1-1, with no clear D. The V gene lost 6 bases and the J gene lost 0 bases, with 8 bases spanning the gap. The CDR3 has 13 residues. The CDR3 region is CASRTRMNTEAFF. The CDR3 nucleotides are TGTGCCAGCAGGACACGTATGAACACTGAAGCTTTCTTT.